This T cell receptor (beta chain) emerged from a study of technical replicates of blood from a few donors (dated by TCRdb to about 2017). As for this clone: This receptor's antigen is unknown. No per-base quality is available; no much larger clone lies one base away.

The library came from the immunoSEQ multiplex PCR assay. Not all clones reach the TCRdb copy of this immuneACCESS table, which keeps in-frame sequences only. Checked studies attribute under half of the gap to unresolved V genes and leave the rest unexplained. In this sample the table shows tens of thousands of clones, 95% to 96% of which occur a single time. The leading ten clones occupy about 0.41% of the sample. The CDR1 and CDR2 encoded by the germline V gene are MDHEN and SYDVKM. Trimming takes 2 bases off V and 3 bases off J; junction bases not matched to a gene: 0. Measured from the cysteine to the phenylalanine, the CDR3 is 14 residues long. CDR3 DNA is the only sequence kept; it has 42 bases, read in frame from the first base.

The sequence came from a human donor in good health. The sequence links TRBV28 to TRBJ2-2, with TRBD1 matching 7 junction bases. Sequences were obtained from T cells isolated from PBMCs. Here is the DNA: TGTGCCAGCAGTTTAACAGGGGACACCGGGGAGCTGTTTTTT. It codes for CASSLTGDTGELFF.